This record covers a single TCR beta chain. Its antigen remains unknown. The germline V gene has CDR1 LNHNV and CDR2 YYDKDF (reference sequence). CDR3 length: 15 residues. The V segment lost 0 bases and the J segment 2 bases; nucleotides outside the gene matches: 3. The sample originates from a study of post-analysis software for immune sequencing data. Findings of the study overall: The study found TRBV5-6, TRBV5-1 and TRBV20-1 among a few TRBV segments more frequent in patients than controls.

The TCR beta cDNA libraries contained unique molecular identifiers. TCRdb ran MiXCR on the PCR reads and lists one entry per CDR3 protein. The data hold some 890,000 distinct CDR3 sequences, with roughly 58% observed a single time. The sequencing input was blood. The receptor was isolated from a girl between 5 and 17 years old with multiple sclerosis. The chain uses TRBV15 and TRBJ2-5, with 7 bases matching TRBD2. CDR3 nucleotide sequence: TGTGCCACCAGCAGAGATCGGGGGGAACAAGAGACCCAGTACTTC. The encoded protein is CATSRDRGEQETQYF.